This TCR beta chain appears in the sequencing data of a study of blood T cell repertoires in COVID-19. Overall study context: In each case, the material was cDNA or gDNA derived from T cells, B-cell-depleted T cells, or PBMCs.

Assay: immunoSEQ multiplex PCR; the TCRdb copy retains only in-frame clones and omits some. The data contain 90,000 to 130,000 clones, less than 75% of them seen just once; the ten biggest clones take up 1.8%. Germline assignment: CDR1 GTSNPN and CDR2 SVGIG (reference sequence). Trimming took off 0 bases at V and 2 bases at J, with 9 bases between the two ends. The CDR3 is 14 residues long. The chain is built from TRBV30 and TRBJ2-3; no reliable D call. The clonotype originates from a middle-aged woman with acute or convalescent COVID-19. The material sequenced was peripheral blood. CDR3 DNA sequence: TGTGCCTGGAGTGTTGTGGCCATCACAGATACGCAGTATTTT. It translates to CAWSVVAITDTQYF.